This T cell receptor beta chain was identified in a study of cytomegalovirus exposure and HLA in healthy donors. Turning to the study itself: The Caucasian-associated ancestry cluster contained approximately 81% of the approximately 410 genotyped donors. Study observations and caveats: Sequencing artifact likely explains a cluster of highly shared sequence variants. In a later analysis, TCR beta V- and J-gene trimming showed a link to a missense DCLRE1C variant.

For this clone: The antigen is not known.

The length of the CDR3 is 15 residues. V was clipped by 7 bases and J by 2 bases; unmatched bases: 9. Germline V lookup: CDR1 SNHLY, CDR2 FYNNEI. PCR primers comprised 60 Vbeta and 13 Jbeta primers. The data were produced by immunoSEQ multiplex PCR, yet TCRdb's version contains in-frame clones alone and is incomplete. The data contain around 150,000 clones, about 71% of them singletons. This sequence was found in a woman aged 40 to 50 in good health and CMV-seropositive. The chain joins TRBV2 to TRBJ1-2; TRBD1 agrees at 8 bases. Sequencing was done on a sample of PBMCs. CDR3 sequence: CASTLERQGNYGYTF. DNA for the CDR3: TGTGCCAGCACCCTAGAAAGACAGGGGAACTATGGCTACACCTTC.